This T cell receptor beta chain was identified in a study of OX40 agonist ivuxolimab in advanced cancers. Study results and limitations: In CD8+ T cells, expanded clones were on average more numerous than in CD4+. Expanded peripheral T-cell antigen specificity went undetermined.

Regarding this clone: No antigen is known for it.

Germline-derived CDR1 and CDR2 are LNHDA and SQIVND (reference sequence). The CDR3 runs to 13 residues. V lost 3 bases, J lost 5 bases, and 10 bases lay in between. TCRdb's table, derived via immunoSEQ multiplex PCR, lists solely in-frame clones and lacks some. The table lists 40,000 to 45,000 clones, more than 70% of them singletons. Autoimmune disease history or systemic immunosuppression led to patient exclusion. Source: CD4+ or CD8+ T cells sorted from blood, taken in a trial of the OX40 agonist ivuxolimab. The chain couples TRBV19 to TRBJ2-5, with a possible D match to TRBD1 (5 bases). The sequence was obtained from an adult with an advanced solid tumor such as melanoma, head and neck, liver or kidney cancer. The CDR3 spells CASSIGRAETQYF. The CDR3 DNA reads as TGTGCCAGTAGTATTGGCAGGGCGGAGACCCAGTACTTC.